The 17 T cell receptor beta chains in this list originate from one sample, sequenced in a study of regulatory T cells in long-lasting Graves disease. For TCR beta, libraries came from iRepertoire HTBI primers and Arm-PCR of CDR3 regions. MiXCR, run by TCRdb on the multiplex PCR reads, gives a single entry per CDR3 protein. Of about 540,000 distinct CDR3 sequences listed, approximately 12% are singletons. Time point meaning: newly diagnosed GD, antithyroid drugs for less than 3 months. Extracted PBMC RNA gave rise to the TCR library. These data also formed part of another study, on T cells in Graves' hyperthyroidism and ophthalmopathy.

The specimen comprised peripheral blood mononuclear cells (PBMCs), sampled at new diagnosis, from a patient treated with antithyroid drugs. The receptors were gathered from a man aged 30 to 39 with Graves disease.

The genes are TRBV5-1 and TRBJ2-7, with D possibly matching TRBD1 (6 bases). Per the germline V gene, CDR1 is SGHRS and CDR2 is YFSETQ. V dropped 4 bases and J dropped 0 bases, with 17 bases sitting between them. This CDR3 spans 16 amino acids. CDR3 sequence (DNA): TGCGCCAGCAGCCTACAGACAGGTTTTAGCTCCTACGAGCAGTACTTC. Translating it yields CASSLQTGFSSYEQYF.

A word on this clonotype: A read error is possible here, since a much larger clone lies one base away. CDR3 in DNA: TGTGCCAGCGGTTACTCGAATAGGCTCGAGCAGTACTTC. Translation gives CASGYSNRLEQYF. The chain uses TRBV6-5 and TRBJ2-7, with D hard to call. Germline V gene lookup returns CDR1 MNHEY and CDR2 SVGAGI. The CDR3 spans 13 residues.

This clonotype occurred many times. The rearrangement uses TRBV7-3 and TRBJ2-1; D uncertain. The V end lost 1 base, the J end lost 10 bases, and 11 bases lay between the germline ends. CDR3 length: 13 amino acids. Germline CDR1 and CDR2: SGHTA and FQGTGA. DNA for the CDR3: TGTGCCAGCAGCTTAAGTTTACTGAGCGAGCAGTTCTTC. Its protein product is CASSLSLLSEQFF.

Ten or more counts support this clonotype. The V and J genes are TRBV6-5 and TRBJ1-1; D ambiguous. CDR3 length: 15 residues. Per the germline V gene, CDR1 is MNHEY and CDR2 is SVGAGI. The V gene lost 0 bases and the J gene lost 1 base, with 9 bases spanning the gap. The CDR3 DNA sequence: TGTGCCAGCAGTTACTCGATTTCTTGGAACACTGAAGCTTTCTTT. Residues: CASSYSISWNTEAFF.

This chain uses TRBV15 with TRBJ2-7, with D unresolved. CDR1 LNHNV and CDR2 YYDKDF come from the germline V gene (reference sequence). Trimming removed 0 bases from V and 6 bases from J, with 9 bases in between. The CDR3 length is 13 residues. This CDR3 is CATSRDPASEQYF. The CDR3 nucleotides read TGTGCCACCAGCAGAGATCCAGCGAGCGAGCAGTACTTC.

This clonotype showed up many times. The rearrangement uses TRBV20-1 and TRBJ2-7; 8 bases align to TRBD2. Germline CDR1 is DFQATT and CDR2 is SNEGSKA (reference sequence). The CDR3 extends over 14 amino acids. Trimming at V came to 3 bases and at J to 6 bases, leaving 10 bases not matched to a gene. The chain's CDR3 is CSASLGTSAFEQYF. CDR3 nucleotides: TGCAGTGCTAGTCTCGGGACTAGTGCATTCGAGCAGTACTTC.

This clonotype was seen many times. The V gene is TRBV20-1, the J gene TRBJ2-7; the match to TRBD2 covers 7 bases. The junction had 15 bases not matched to a gene; V was cut back by 3 bases and J by 13 bases. The CDR3 spans 13 residues. Germline V gives CDR1 DFQATT, CDR2 SNEGSKA (reference sequence). CDR3 in amino acids: CSASREGGPEGYF. The CDR3, as DNA: TGCAGTGCTAGCCGCGAGGGAGGGCCGGAGGGATACTTC.

This clonotype was detected a few times. The V call is TRBV30, the J call TRBJ1-1; D may be TRBD1 (5 bases). CDR3 size: 13 residues. V lost 3 bases and J lost 4, with 12 bases in between. Looked up from germline, CDR1 is GTSNPN and CDR2 is SVGIG (reference sequence). CDR3 in amino acids: CAWSGGWRTEAFF. The CDR3 DNA sequence: TGTGCCTGGAGCGGGGGGTGGCGCACTGAAGCTTTCTTT. Full variable domain (remainder filled in from reference TRBV30 and TRBJ1-1): SQTIHQWPATLVQPVGSPLSLECTVEGTSNPNLYWYRQAAGRGLQLLFYSVGIGQISSEVPQNLSASRPQDRQFILSSKKLLLSDSGFYLCAWSGGWRTEAFFGQGTRLTVV.

To note about this clonotype: A far larger clone is one base from this, pointing to a likely read error. This chain joins TRBV12-3 or TRBV12-4 and TRBJ2-1; D unclear. V lost 1 base and J 10 bases, leaving 8 bases between the germline ends. This CDR3 is 12 amino acids long. The DNA for the CDR3 is TGTGCCAGCAGTTTAGGGGAATACGAGCAGTTCTTC. This sequence encodes CASSLGEYEQFF.

The chain has TRBV10-1 and TRBJ1-1; D gene ambiguous. V lost 7 bases to trimming and J lost 4 bases, with 13 bases between them. Germline assignment: CDR1 WNHNN and CDR2 SYGVQD (reference sequence). The CDR3 has 13 residues. CDR3 loop: CASNAQIGTEAFF. The CDR3, as DNA: TGCGCCAGCAATGCCCAGATTGGCACTGAAGCTTTCTTT.

This clonotype was found many times. The J gene is TRBJ1-2, the V gene TRBV5-1; no definite D call. Germline V CDR1 and CDR2: SGHRS, YFSETQ. The V end was cut by 0 bases, the J end by 10 bases, with 13 bases between. There are 13 residues in the CDR3. The DNA of the CDR3 is TGCGCCAGCAGCTTGGATCGCGGATCGAACTACACCTTC. It codes for CASSLDRGSNYTF. Looking up the rest from reference TRBV5-1 and TRBJ1-2 gives the full variable domain: KAGVTQTPRYLIKTRGQQVTLSCSPISGHRSVSWYQQTPGQGLQFLFEYFSETQRNKGNFPGRFSGRQFSNSRSEMNVSTLELGDSALYLCASSLDRGSNYTFGSGTRLTVV.

This clonotype was observed a handful of times. The genes are TRBV4-2 and TRBJ1-1, with D perhaps TRBD1 (5 bases). Per the germline V gene, CDR1 is LGHNA and CDR2 is YNFKEQ. With 5 bases removed from V and 7 bases from J, the gap between germline ends came to 17 bases. This CDR3 contains 14 residues. CDR3 amino acids: CASSSQKRGIEAFF. The CDR3, as DNA: TGTGCCAGCAGCTCCCAGAAAAGGGGAATTGAAGCTTTCTTT.

In this sample, this clonotype turned up a few times. The CDR3 sequence: CASSLLGVNTEAFF. For the CDR3, the DNA is TGTGCCAGCAGTTTACTCGGGGTGAACACTGAAGCTTTCTTT. The V gene is TRBV6-2 or TRBV6-3, the J gene TRBJ1-1; D call uncertain. Germline V gene sequence: CDR1 MNHEY, CDR2 SVGEGT. V gave up 4 bases and J gave up 0 bases, with 9 bases separating them. The CDR3 runs 14 residues.

This clonotype was detected many times. V usage is TRBV5-1 and J usage is TRBJ1-1, with 12 bases matching TRBD1. Germline trimming cut 5 bases from V and 3 bases from J; bases unmatched to any gene: 8. CDR3 length equals 16 residues. Germline V gene lookup returns CDR1 SGHRS and CDR2 YFSETQ. CDR3 protein: CASRSGTGGPDTEAFF. The CDR3 region has the DNA TGCGCCAGCAGATCCGGGACAGGGGGCCCGGACACTGAAGCTTTCTTT. Variable domain in full (rest from reference TRBV5-1 and TRBJ1-1): KAGVTQTPRYLIKTRGQQVTLSCSPISGHRSVSWYQQTPGQGLQFLFEYFSETQRNKGNFPGRFSGRQFSNSRSEMNVSTLELGDSALYLCASRSGTGGPDTEAFFGQGTRLTVV.

The chain couples TRBV20-1 to TRBJ2-3; TRBD2 might be the D (6 bases). Germline loops: CDR1 DFQATT, CDR2 SNEGSKA (reference sequence). Trimming pared 5 bases from V and 4 bases from J, leaving 13 bases between. This CDR3 spans 13 amino acids. As DNA, the CDR3 is TGCAGTGCTTTGGAGACGGGGGCAGATACGCAGTATTTT. Translating it yields CSALETGADTQYF.

This clonotype was observed at least ten times. The rearrangement links TRBV16 to TRBJ2-7; 8 bases fit TRBD1. Trimming at V came to 4 bases and at J to 0 bases, leaving 11 bases not matched to a gene. The CDR3 is made up of 17 amino acids. Germline assignment: CDR1 KGHSY and CDR2 FQNENV. The CDR3 spells CASSLGGQGANSYEQYF. CDR3 bases: TGTGCCAGCAGCCTCGGAGGGCAGGGGGCGAACTCCTACGAGCAGTACTTC.

This clonotype was found many times. The J gene is TRBJ1-5, the V gene TRBV19; D is possibly TRBD1 (5 bases). Trimming cost V 3 bases and J 6 bases, with 15 bases left between them. The germline CDR1 and CDR2 sequences are LNHDA and SQIVND (reference sequence). The CDR3 has 15 amino acids. The CDR3 loop is CASSIFVGEGQPQHF. The CDR3 DNA follows: TGTGCCAGTAGTATCTTTGTGGGGGAAGGTCAGCCCCAGCATTTT.